This T cell receptor (beta chain) comes out of a study of OX40 agonist ivuxolimab in advanced cancers. Background on the whole study: The costimulatory receptor OX40 (CD134) was targeted by ivuxolimab, a fully human IgG2 agonistic monoclonal antibody. Intravenous ivuxolimab was administered to patients every 2 weeks at six dose levels: 0.01, 0.1, 0.3, 1.5, 3 and 10 mg/kg. Among the 52 dose-escalation patients, roughly 20 had hepatocellular carcinoma, approximately 15 melanoma, 9 renal cell carcinoma and 9 head and neck cancer. In the dose-escalation cohort, 75% to 85% of patients were male, and the mean age was around 65 years with a range of roughly 20 to 79. Prior anti-PD-1, anti-PD-L1 or anti-CTLA-4 therapy was permitted, and 30% to 50% of dose-escalation patients had received checkpoint inhibitors. Partial responses were achieved by three dose-escalation patients, of whom one had hepatocellular carcinoma and two had cutaneous melanoma. The purpose of peripheral TCRbeta sequencing was to test whether ivuxolimab changed TCR sequence diversity and led to clonal T-cell expansion. The monotherapy dose-escalation portion (N of about 57 patients) of the phase I ivuxolimab trial is reported in the paper. The investigation overall reported the following: Low levels of normalized T-cell clonal expansion were also seen in some patients who did not respond. The antigen specificity of the peripheral T cells that underwent clonal expansion was not determined. On average, CD8+ T cells showed more expanded clones than CD4+ T cells after ivuxolimab. In the 0.1-3.0 mg/kg groups, partial responders were among the patients with the lowest normalized peripheral clonal expansion, particularly in CD8+ T cells. At doses of 0.1 to 3.0 mg/kg, clonal expansion of both CD4+ and CD8+ T cells in blood was seen between baseline and week 6.

From the germline V gene, CDR1 is SGDLS and CDR2 is YYNGEE. The junction shows trimming of 3 bases on V and 2 bases on J, and the gene matches do not reach 3 bases of it. The CDR3 has 15 amino acids, counting the end cysteine and phenylalanine. Of all the DNA, just the CDR3 is kept, 45 bases in frame from base 1. Patients with autoimmune disease history or receiving systemic immunosuppression were excluded from the trial. In every dose cohort, peripheral blood was drawn for TCR sequencing at baseline, cycle 4 day 1, and cycle 7 day 1. The samples were drawn from a first-in-human, open-label, multicenter phase I dose-escalation trial of ivuxolimab. The trial enrolled adults with locally advanced or metastatic head and neck squamous cell, hepatocellular, melanoma or renal cell carcinoma. Before TCR sequencing, CD4+ T cells and CD8+ T cells were sorted from peripheral blood as separate populations. This clone was observed once. Its binding antigen is unknown. No base qualities exist here, and no much larger clone lies one base off it.

Genomic DNA was isolated from the sorted cells so that the TCRbeta CDR3 region could be sequenced. The immunoSEQ Assay was used to sequence the TCRbeta CDR3 regions. Imported from immuneACCESS, the table was reduced by TCRdb to in-frame sequences with V and J called. These copies leave out some clones; in studies compared against another copy, an unresolved V gene accounts for under half, and the cause of the remainder is not known. A total of under 20,000 clones appear in this sample, about 77% of them only once. The top ten clones comprise roughly 30% of the sample. This sequence originates from an adult with an advanced solid tumor such as melanoma, head and neck, liver or kidney cancer. The rearranged segments are TRBV9 and TRBJ2-1; 9 nucleotides in the junction match TRBD2. Sample: CD4+ or CD8+ T cells sorted from blood, taken in a trial of the OX40 agonist ivuxolimab. The CDR3 here reads CASSAIAGAYNEQFF. Here is the DNA: TGTGCCAGCAGCGCAATAGCGGGGGCCTACAATGAGCAGTTCTTC.